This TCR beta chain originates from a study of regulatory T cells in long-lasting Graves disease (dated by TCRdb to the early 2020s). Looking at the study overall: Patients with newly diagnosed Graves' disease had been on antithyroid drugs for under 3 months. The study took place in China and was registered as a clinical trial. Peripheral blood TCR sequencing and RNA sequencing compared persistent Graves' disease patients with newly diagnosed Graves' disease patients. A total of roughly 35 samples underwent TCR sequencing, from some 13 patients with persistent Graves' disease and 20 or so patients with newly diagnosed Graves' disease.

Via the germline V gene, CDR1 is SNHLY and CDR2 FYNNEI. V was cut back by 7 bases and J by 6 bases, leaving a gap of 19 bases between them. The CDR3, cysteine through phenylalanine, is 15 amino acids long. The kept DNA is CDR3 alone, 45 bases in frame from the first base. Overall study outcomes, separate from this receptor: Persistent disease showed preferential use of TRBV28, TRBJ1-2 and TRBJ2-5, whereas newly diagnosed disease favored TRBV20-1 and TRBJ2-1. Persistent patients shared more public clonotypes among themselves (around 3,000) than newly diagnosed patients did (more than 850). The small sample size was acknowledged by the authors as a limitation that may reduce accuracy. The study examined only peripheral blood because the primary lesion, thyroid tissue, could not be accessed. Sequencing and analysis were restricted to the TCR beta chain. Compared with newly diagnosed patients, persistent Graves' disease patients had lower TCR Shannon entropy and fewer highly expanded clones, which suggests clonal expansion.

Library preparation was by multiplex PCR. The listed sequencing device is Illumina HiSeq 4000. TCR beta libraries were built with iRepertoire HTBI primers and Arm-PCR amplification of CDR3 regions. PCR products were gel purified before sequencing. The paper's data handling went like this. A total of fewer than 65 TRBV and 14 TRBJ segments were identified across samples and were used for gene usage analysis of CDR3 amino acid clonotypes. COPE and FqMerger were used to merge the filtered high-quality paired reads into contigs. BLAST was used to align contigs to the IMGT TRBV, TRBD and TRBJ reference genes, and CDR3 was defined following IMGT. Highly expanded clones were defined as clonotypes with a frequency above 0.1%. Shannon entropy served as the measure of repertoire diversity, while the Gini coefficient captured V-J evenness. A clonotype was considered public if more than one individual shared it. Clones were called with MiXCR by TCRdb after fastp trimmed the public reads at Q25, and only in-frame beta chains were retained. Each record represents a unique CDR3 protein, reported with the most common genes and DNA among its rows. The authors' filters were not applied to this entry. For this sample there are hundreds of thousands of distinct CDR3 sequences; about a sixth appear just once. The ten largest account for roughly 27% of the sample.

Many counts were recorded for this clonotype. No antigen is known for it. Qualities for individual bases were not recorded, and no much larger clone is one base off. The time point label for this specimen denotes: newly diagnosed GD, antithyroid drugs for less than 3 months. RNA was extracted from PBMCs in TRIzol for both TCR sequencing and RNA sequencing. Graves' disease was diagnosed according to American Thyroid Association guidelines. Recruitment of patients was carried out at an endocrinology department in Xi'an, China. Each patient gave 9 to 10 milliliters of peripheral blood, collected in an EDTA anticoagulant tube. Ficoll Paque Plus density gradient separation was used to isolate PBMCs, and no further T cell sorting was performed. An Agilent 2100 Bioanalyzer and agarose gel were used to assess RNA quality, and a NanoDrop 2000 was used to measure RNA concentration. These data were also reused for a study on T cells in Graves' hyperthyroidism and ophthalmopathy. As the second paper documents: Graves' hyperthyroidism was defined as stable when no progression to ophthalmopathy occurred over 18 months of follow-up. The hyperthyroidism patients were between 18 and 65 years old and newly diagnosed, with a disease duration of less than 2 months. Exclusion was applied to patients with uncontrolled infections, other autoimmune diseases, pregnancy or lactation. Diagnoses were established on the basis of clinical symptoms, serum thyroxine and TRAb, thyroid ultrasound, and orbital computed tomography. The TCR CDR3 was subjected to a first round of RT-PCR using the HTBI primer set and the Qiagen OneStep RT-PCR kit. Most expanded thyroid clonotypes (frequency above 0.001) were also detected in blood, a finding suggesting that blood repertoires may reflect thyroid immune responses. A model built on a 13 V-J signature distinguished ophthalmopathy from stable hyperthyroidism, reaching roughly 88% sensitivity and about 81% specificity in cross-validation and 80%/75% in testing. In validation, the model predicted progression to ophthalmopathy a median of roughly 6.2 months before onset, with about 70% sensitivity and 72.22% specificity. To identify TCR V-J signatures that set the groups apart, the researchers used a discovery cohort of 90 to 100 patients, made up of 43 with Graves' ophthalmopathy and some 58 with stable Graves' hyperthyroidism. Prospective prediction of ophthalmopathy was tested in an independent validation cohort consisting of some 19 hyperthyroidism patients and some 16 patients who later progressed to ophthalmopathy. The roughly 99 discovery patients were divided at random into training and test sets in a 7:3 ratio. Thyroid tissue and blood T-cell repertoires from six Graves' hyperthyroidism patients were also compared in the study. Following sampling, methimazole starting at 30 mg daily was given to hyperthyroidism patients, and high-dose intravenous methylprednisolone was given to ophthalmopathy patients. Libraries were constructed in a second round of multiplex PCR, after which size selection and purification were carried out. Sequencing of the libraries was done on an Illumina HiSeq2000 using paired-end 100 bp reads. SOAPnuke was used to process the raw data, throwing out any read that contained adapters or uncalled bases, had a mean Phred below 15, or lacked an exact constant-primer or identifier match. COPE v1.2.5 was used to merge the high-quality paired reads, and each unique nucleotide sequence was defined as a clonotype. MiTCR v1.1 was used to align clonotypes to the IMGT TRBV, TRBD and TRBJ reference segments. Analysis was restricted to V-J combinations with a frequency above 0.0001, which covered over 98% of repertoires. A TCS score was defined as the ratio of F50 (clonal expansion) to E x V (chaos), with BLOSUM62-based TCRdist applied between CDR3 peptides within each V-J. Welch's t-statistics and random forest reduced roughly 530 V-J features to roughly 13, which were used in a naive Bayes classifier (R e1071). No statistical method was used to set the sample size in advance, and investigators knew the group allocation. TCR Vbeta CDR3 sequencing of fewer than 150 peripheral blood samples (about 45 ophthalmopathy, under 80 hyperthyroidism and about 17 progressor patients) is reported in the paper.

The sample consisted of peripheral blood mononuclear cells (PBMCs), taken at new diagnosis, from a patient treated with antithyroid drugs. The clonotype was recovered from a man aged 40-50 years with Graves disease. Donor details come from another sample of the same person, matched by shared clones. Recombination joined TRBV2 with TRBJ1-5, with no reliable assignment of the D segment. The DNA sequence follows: TGTGCCAGCACCCAATCCCCCCGGGCGGGTCAGCCCCAGCATTTT. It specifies CASTQSPRAGQPQHF.